This T cell receptor (beta chain) came from a study of regulatory T cells in long-lasting Graves disease. Study-wide results and caveats: Patients with persistent disease showed a bias toward TRBV28, TRBJ1-2 and TRBJ2-5. Sample size was small, which may have lowered accuracy.

Time point here: persistent/refractory GD, antithyroid drugs over 5 years with positive TRAb. Generation of the TCR library employed RNA extracted from PBMCs. This clonotype was recorded at least ten times. The target antigen is unknown. Arm-PCR of CDR3 regions with iRepertoire HTBI primers generated TCR beta libraries. MiXCR, applied by TCRdb to the multiplex PCR reads, yields one record per CDR3 protein. The data show about 310,000 distinct CDR3 sequences, roughly a fifth seen once. Trimming at V came to 8 bases and at J to 2 bases, leaving 5 bases not matched to a gene. From germline, CDR1 is MNHNS and CDR2 SASEGT. CDR3 length: 14 residues.

The receptor comes from a female donor with Graves disease. The specimen was peripheral blood mononuclear cells (PBMCs), collected when the disease was refractory, from a patient treated with antithyroid drugs. V usage is TRBV6-1 and J usage is TRBJ1-1; 10 positions agree with TRBD1. CDR3 loop: CASEWTGGNTEAFF. The CDR3 DNA follows: TGTGCCAGCGAATGGACAGGGGGAAACACTGAAGCTTTCTTT.